This T cell receptor beta chain appears in the sequencing data of a study of T cell responses to AZD1222 COVID-19 vaccine. CDR3 length: 15 amino acids. V lost 4 bases, J lost 0 bases, and 7 bases stayed unmatched. Looked up from germline, CDR1 is SGHRS and CDR2 is YFSETQ. This clone showed up just a few times. Only in-frame clones appear in the TCRdb table, and some are missing; sequencing was by immunoSEQ multiplex PCR. This sample has fewer than 90,000 clones, with around 84% found just once. This sequence was found in an adult who received the AZD1222 COVID-19 vaccine. The material sequenced was peripheral blood, taken 28 days after the second AZD1222 dose. The chain carries TRBV5-1 and TRBJ2-7; 7 positions agree with TRBD1. CDR3 DNA sequence: TGCGCCAGCAGCGTGGAGACAGGGAGCTCCTACGAGCAGTACTTC. Translation gives CASSVETGSSYEQYF.